Here is one T cell receptor beta chain with its context. This entry comes from a study of TIL therapy for anti-PD-1-resistant metastatic lung cancer. Across the whole study: Most patients had lung adenocarcinoma. Median tumor mutation burden was under 1.9 mutations per megabase.

The CDR3 has 11 amino acids. Trimming shortened V by 8 bases and J by 14 bases, and 18 bases separated the two germline ends. From germline, CDR1 is LNHDA and CDR2 SQIVND (reference sequence). Time point of the sample: pre-treatment sample, taken before nivolumab and TIL therapy. Sequencing used immunoSEQ v3. Survey-level samples got 2 million or so read pairs; deep-level samples got about 4.5-6.5 million. Here immunoSEQ multiplex PCR was the method, and the copy in TCRdb shows in-frame clones only, minus some. This repertoire shows roughly 11,000 clones, 80% found once; its top ten account for around a tenth.

The chain has TRBV19 and TRBJ1-1; D is unclear. The material was blood, obtained at baseline. The TCR sequence derives from a person between 25 and 80 years old with non-small cell lung cancer. CDR3 sequence (DNA): TGTGCCAGTGGGGTAGCGTCTCGGGTCTTCTTT. Protein: CASGVASRVFF.